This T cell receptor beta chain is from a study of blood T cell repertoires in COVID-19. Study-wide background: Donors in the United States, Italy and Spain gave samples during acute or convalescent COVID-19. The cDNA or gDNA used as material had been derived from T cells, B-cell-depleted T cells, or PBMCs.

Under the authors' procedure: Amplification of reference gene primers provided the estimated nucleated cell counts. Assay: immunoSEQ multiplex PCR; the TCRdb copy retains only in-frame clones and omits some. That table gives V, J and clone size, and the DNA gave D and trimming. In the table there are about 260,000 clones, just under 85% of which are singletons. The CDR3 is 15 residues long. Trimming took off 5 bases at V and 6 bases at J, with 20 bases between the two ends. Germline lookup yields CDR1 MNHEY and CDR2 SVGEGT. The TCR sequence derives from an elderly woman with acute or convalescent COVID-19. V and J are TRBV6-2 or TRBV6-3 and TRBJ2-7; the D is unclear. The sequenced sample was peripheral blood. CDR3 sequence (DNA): TGTGCCAGCAGTGACTTCCCCCAACGCAGGCTCGAGCAGTACTTC. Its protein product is CASSDFPQRRLEQYF.